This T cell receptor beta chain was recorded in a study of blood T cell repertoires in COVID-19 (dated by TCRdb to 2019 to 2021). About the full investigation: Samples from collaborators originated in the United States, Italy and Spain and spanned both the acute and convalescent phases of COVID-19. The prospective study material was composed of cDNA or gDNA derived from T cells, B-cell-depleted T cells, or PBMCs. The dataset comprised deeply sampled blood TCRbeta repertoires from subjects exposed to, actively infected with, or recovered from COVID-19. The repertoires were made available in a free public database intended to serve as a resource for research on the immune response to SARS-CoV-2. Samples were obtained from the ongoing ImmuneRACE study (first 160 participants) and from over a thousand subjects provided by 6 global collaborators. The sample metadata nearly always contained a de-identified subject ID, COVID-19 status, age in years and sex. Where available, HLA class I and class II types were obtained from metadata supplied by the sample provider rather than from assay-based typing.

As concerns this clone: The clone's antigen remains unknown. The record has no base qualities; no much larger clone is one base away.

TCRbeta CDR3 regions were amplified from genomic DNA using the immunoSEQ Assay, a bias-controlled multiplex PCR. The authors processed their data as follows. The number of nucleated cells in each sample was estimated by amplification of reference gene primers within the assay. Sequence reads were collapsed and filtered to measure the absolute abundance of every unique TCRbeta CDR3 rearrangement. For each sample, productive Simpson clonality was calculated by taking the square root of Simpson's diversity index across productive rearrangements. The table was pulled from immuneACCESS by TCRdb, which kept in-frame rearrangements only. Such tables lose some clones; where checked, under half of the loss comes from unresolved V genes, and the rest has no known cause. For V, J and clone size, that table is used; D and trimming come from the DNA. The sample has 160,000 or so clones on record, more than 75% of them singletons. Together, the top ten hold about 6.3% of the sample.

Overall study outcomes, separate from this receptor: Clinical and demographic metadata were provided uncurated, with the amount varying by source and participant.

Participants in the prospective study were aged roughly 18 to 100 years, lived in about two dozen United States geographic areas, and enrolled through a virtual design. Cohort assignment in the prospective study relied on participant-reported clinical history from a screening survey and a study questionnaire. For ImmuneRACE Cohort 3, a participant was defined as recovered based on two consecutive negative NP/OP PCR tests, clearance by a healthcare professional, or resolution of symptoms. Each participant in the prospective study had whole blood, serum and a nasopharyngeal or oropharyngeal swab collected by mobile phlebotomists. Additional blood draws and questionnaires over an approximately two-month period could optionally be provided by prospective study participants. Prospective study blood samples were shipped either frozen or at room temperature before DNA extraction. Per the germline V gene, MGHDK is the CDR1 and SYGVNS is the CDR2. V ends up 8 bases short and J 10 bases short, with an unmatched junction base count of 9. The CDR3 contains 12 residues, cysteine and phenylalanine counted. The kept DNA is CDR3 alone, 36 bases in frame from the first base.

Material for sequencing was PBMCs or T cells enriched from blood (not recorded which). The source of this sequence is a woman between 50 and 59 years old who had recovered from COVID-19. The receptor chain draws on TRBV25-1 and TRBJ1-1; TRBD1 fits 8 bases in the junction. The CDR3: CASGTGGHGAFF. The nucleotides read TGTGCCAGCGGAACAGGGGGTCACGGAGCTTTCTTT.